Each of the 29 T cell receptor beta chains below was sequenced from the same sample in a study of cytomegalovirus exposure and HLA in healthy donors. Primers for the PCR totalled 60 Vbeta and 13 Jbeta. Only in-frame clones appear in the TCRdb table, and some are missing; sequencing was by immunoSEQ multiplex PCR. Counted here are a few hundred thousand clones, around 81% occurring once; the ten biggest clones make up 10% to 13%. Material: PBMCs. Every receptor here comes from a woman in her forties or fifties in good health and CMV-seropositive.

The rearrangement uses TRBV5-4 and TRBJ2-7, with 9 nucleotides matching TRBD2. The germline gives CDR1 SGHNT, CDR2 YYREEE (reference sequence). Germline trimming cut 0 bases from V and 4 bases from J; bases unmatched to any gene: 11. The CDR3 is made up of 17 amino acids. CDR3 DNA: TGTGCCAGCAGCTTGGCCAGCGGGGGGCTCCCTGGGTACGAGCAGTACTTC. This translates into CASSLASGGLPGYEQYF.

The rearrangement links TRBV28 to TRBJ2-5; D is possibly TRBD2 (5 bases). V lost 7 bases to trimming and J lost 1 base, with 13 bases between them. CDR3 length: 14 residues. Germline-derived CDR1 and CDR2 are MDHEN and SYDVKM. CDR3 nucleotide sequence: TGTGCCAGCATCCCCGGGCTAGCCCAAGAGACCCAGTACTTC. Protein sequence: CASIPGLAQETQYF. The full variable domain, completed using reference TRBV28 and TRBJ2-5, is DVKVTQSSRYLVKRTGEKVFLECVQDMDHENMFWYRQDPGLGLRLIYFSYDVKMKEKGDIPEGYSVSREKKERFSLILESASTNQTSMYLCASIPGLAQETQYFGPGTRLLVL.

The V call is TRBV25-1, the J call TRBJ1-2; 9 bases align to TRBD1. The CDR3 length is 14 residues. V was clipped by 8 bases and J by 8 bases; unmatched bases: 12. The germline gives CDR1 MGHDK, CDR2 SYGVNS. CDR3 in amino acids: CASRRPGTGQGYTF. CDR3 coding DNA: TGTGCCAGCCGTCGTCCCGGGACAGGGCAAGGCTACACCTTC.

The V gene is TRBV7-3, the J gene TRBJ2-3; TRBD2 matches at 16 bases. V lost 5 bases and J lost 5; bases outside the gene matches: 13. Germline V lookup: CDR1 SGHTA, CDR2 FQGTGA. The CDR3 is made up of 19 amino acids. CDR3 amino acids: CASSPNPGLAGGLGDTQYF. The CDR3 bases are TGTGCCAGCAGCCCAAACCCGGGACTAGCGGGGGGGCTGGGAGATACGCAGTATTTT.

The J gene is TRBJ2-4, the V gene TRBV4-1; 13 bases match TRBD2. The germline gives CDR1 MGHRA, CDR2 YSYEKL. CDR3 length equals 18 residues. The V gene end was trimmed by 1 base and the J gene end by 7 bases; junction bases not matched to a gene: 10. CDR3 bases: TGCGCCAGCAGCCAAGTGAGACTAGCGGGGGGCCTCGAGAACATTCAGTACTTC. The encoded protein is CASSQVRLAGGLENIQYF.

The chain recombines TRBV7-2 with TRBJ2-7, with 7 bases aligning to TRBD1. Germline V gene data show CDR1 as SGHTA and CDR2 as FQGNSA. CDR3 length: 15 residues. The V segment lost 6 bases and the J segment 3 bases; nucleotides outside the gene matches: 11. The CDR3 DNA is TGTGCCAGCAGTCCCCCTGGGGGACAGATCTACGAGCAGTACTTC. Translation gives CASSPPGGQIYEQYF.

This clone turned up a few times. The V and J genes are TRBV18 and TRBJ1-1, with D maybe TRBD1 (5 bases). The CDR3 loop spans 15 amino acids. Germline-derived CDR1 and CDR2 are KGHSH and LQKENI. Deletions cut 2 bases from V and 2 bases from J, with 12 bases between. CDR3 loop: CASSPTLDSNTEAFF. The CDR3 coding sequence is TGTGCCAGCTCACCAACCCTCGACAGTAACACTGAAGCTTTCTTT.

This clone was seen more than once but under ten times. The CDR3 loop is CASSFPATNEKLFF. CDR3 coding DNA: TGTGCCAGCAGTTTTCCCGCAACTAATGAAAAACTGTTTTTT. This chain links TRBV28 with TRBJ1-4; D uncertain. V shed 3 bases and J shed 0 bases, with 5 bases lying between them. Germline CDR1 and CDR2: MDHEN and SYDVKM. The CDR3 has 14 amino acids.

The V and J genes are TRBV11-2 and TRBJ1-1; 8 bases are a match to TRBD1. After removal of 0 bases from V and 4 bases from J, the junction contained 7 bases not matched to a gene. CDR1 and CDR2 from the germline V gene are SGHAT and FQNNGV. The CDR3 consists of 16 residues. The CDR3 DNA reads TGTGCCAGCAGCTTAGATCTCTTACAGGGGGTCACTGAAGCTTTCTTT. This sequence encodes CASSLDLLQGVTEAFF.

J is TRBJ2-5 and V is TRBV5-4; the match to TRBD2 covers 16 bases. Germline CDR1 reads SGHNT; CDR2 reads YYREEE (reference sequence). The J segment lost 2 bases and the V segment lost 2 bases, leaving 6 bases of the junction unmatched. There are 18 residues in the CDR3. CDR3 loop: CASSFPGLAGGEQETQYF. The DNA for the CDR3 is TGTGCCAGCAGCTTCCCGGGACTAGCGGGGGGGGAGCAAGAGACCCAGTACTTC.

A single count supports this clone. The rearrangement uses TRBV21-1 and TRBJ2-7; the table's D call TRBD1 went unverified against the DNA. TRBV21-1 is flagged as a pseudogene. This CDR3 is 14 amino acids long. CDR3 protein: CASSKVGQGYEQYF. The CDR3 nucleotides are TGTGCCAGCAGCAAAGTTGGACAGGGGTACGAGCAGTACTTC.

This clone was observed a single time. The V call is TRBV7-2, the J call TRBJ1-1; possibly TRBD1 for D (5 bases). Germline loops: CDR1 SGHTA, CDR2 FQGNSA. Trimming shortened V by 1 base and J by 0 bases, and 9 bases separated the two germline ends. The CDR3 runs 15 residues. The CDR3 region is CASSLGRGMNTEAFF. The CDR3 DNA reads TGTGCCAGCAGCTTAGGTAGGGGAATGAACACTGAAGCTTTCTTT.

The J gene is TRBJ1-4, the V gene TRBV2, with D maybe TRBD1 (5 bases). V gave up 9 bases and J gave up 7 bases, with 21 bases separating them. Germline CDR1 SNHLY, CDR2 FYNNEI. The length of the CDR3 is 15 residues. This CDR3 reads CASFRRGAAGEKLFF. The CDR3 coding sequence is TGTGCCAGTTTTCGTAGGGGTGCCGCCGGTGAAAAACTGTTTTTT.

The chain couples TRBV10-1 to TRBJ1-3, with TRBD1 as a possible D gene (5 bases). The germline CDR1 and CDR2 sequences are WNHNN and SYGVQD (reference sequence). Trimming stripped 7 bases from V and 0 bases from J, with 13 bases between. The CDR3 covers 15 residues. CDR3 sequence reads: CASNPTVSSGNTIYF. Written as DNA, the CDR3 is TGCGCCAGCAATCCGACAGTAAGCTCTGGAAACACCATATATTTT.

This clone was found once. The rearrangement joins TRBV28 to TRBJ1-4; a weak D match, TRBD1 (6 bases). The germline V and J ends were trimmed by 1 base and 6 bases, with 18 bases remaining between them. The germline gives CDR1 MDHEN, CDR2 SYDVKM. The CDR3 runs 17 residues. The CDR3 is CASSLSGAVRKHEKLFF. The CDR3 bases are TGTGCCAGCAGTTTATCAGGGGCGGTTAGGAAGCATGAAAAACTGTTTTTT.

This chain links TRBV6-6 with TRBJ1-3, with TRBD1 matching 9 bases. From germline, CDR1 is MNHNY and CDR2 SVGAGI (reference sequence). The junction had 0 bases not matched to a gene; V was cut back by 2 bases and J by 7 bases. There are 13 residues in the CDR3. The CDR3 here is CASSYGQGNTIYF. As DNA, the CDR3 is TGTGCCAGCAGTTACGGACAGGGGAACACCATATATTTT.

The chain combines TRBV9 with TRBJ2-2; a weak D match, TRBD2 (6 bases). The germline CDR1 and CDR2 sequences are SGDLS and YYNGEE. V was clipped by 0 bases and J by 5 bases, with 11 bases between them. This CDR3 spans 15 amino acids. CDR3 coding DNA: TGTGCCAGCAGCGTAGTGATGGCGGGGACCGGGGAGCTGTTTTTT. It is translated as CASSVVMAGTGELFF. The full variable domain, in which reference TRBV9 and TRBJ2-2 provide the parts outside the CDR3, is DSGVTQTPKHLITATGQRVTLRCSPRSGDLSVYWYQQSLDQGLQFLIQYYNGEERAKGNILERFSAQQFPDLHSELNLSSLELGDSALYFCASSVVMAGTGELFFGEGSRLTVL.

V is TRBV7-3 and J is TRBJ2-3, with TRBD2 matching over 11 bases. Germline CDR1 is SGHTA and CDR2 is FQGTGA. V lost 1 base, J lost 2 bases, and 2 bases stayed unmatched. The CDR3 runs to 16 residues. The CDR3 spells CASSLIAGGHTDTQYF. The CDR3 region has the DNA TGTGCCAGCAGCTTAATAGCGGGGGGGCACACAGATACGCAGTATTTT.

The chain uses TRBV19 and TRBJ2-3; D gene uncertain. The ends were cut back, 3 bases at V and 1 base at J, with 5 bases in the middle. This CDR3 is 13 amino acids long. Germline V CDR1 and CDR2: LNHDA, SQIVND (reference sequence). The chain's CDR3 is CASSIYGTDTQYF. The CDR3 bases are TGTGCCAGTAGTATTTATGGCACAGATACGCAGTATTTT.

The V call is TRBV4-1, the J call TRBJ1-5; 9 nucleotides match TRBD1. Trimming removed 4 bases from V and 11 bases from J; junction bases left unmatched: 12. CDR3 size: 15 residues. Per germline, CDR1 MGHRA and CDR2 YSYEKL. CDR3 in DNA: TGCGCCAGCAGCCGCGGGACAGGGCGATTGGCGGCCCAGCATTTT. Protein product: CASSRGTGRLAAQHF.

The rearrangement links TRBV5-4 to TRBJ1-2; 8 bases are shared with TRBD1. Germline assignment: CDR1 SGHNT and CDR2 YYREEE (reference sequence). The V and J ends lost 4 bases and 2 bases, in that order; junction bases with no gene match: 4. The CDR3 runs 14 residues. Written as DNA, the CDR3 is TGTGCCAGCAGCCCCTGGACAGGGAACTATGGCTACACCTTC. Its translation is CASSPWTGNYGYTF.

This chain uses TRBV27 with TRBJ1-5; 9 bases are a match to TRBD1. The CDR3 loop spans 15 amino acids. Trimming took 6 bases from V and 4 from J; bases not matched to a gene: 7. Germline V CDR1 and CDR2: MNHEY, SMNVEV (reference sequence). CDR3 residues: CASRAPGTGNQPQHF. DNA of the CDR3: TGTGCCAGCAGAGCCCCCGGGACAGGGAATCAGCCCCAGCATTTT.

The chain combines TRBV19 with TRBJ1-2, with D tentatively TRBD1 (5 bases). V was trimmed by 5 bases and J by 0 bases, leaving 10 bases between them. Germline V gives CDR1 LNHDA, CDR2 SQIVND (reference sequence). The CDR3 loop spans 14 amino acids. CDR3 DNA sequence: TGTGCCAGTAGTTCCGAGACAGCTAACTATGGCTACACCTTC. It specifies CASSSETANYGYTF.

The V call is TRBV9, the J call TRBJ2-3; no reliable D call. Germline-derived CDR1 and CDR2 are SGDLS and YYNGEE. V lost 0 bases, J lost 6 bases, and 17 bases lay in between. The CDR3 contains 16 residues. CDR3: CASSVDSVGFSDTQYF. For the CDR3, the DNA is TGTGCCAGCAGCGTAGATAGTGTCGGGTTTTCCGATACGCAGTATTTT.

This chain connects TRBV29-1 to TRBJ2-7, with 9 nucleotides matching TRBD1. CDR3 size: 15 residues. Germline-derived CDR1 and CDR2 are SQVTM and ANQGSEA. V gave up 3 bases and J gave up 3 bases; unmatched junction bases: 9. The CDR3 loop is CSVEVWTGEGYEQYF. In DNA form, the CDR3 reads TGCAGCGTTGAGGTCTGGACAGGGGAAGGCTACGAGCAGTACTTC.

This clone was counted once. The chain combines TRBV7-2 with TRBJ1-1; D ambiguous. Germline CDR1 and CDR2: SGHTA and FQGNSA. CDR3 size: 15 residues. V lost 5 bases, J lost 3 bases, and 16 bases lay in between. This CDR3 reads CASSLVLMGYTEAFF. For the CDR3, the DNA is TGTGCCAGCAGCCTAGTACTTATGGGCTACACTGAAGCTTTCTTT. The full variable domain, in which reference TRBV7-2 and TRBJ1-1 provide the parts outside the CDR3, is GAGVSQSPSNKVTEKGKDVELRCDPISGHTALYWYRQSLGQGLEFLIYFQGNSAPDKSGLPSDRFSAERTGGSVSTLTIQRTQQEDSAVYLCASSLVLMGYTEAFFGQGTRLTVV.

This chain links TRBV7-9 with TRBJ1-5; D may be TRBD1 (6 bases). The ends were cut back, 2 bases at V and 3 bases at J, with 14 bases in the middle. The CDR3 totals 16 residues. Germline V lookup: CDR1 SEHNR, CDR2 FQNEAQ (reference sequence). CDR3 loop: CASSLTIRGNNQPQHF. CDR3 nucleotide sequence: TGTGCCAGCAGCTTAACCATCAGGGGAAACAATCAGCCCCAGCATTTT. The variable domain in full, completed from reference TRBV7-9 and TRBJ1-5, reads DTGVSQNPRHKITKRGQNVTFRCDPISEHNRLYWYRQTLGQGPEFLTYFQNEAQLEKSRLLSDRFSAERPKGSFSTLEIQRTEQGDSAMYLCASSLTIRGNNQPQHFGDGTRLSIL.

This chain joins TRBV15 and TRBJ2-3, with 9 nucleotides matching TRBD1. Germline V gene lookup returns CDR1 LNHNV and CDR2 YYDKDF (reference sequence). With V trimmed by 1 base and J by 5 bases, 7 bases remained unmatched. CDR3 length equals 16 residues. CDR3 residues: CATSRVGTGHLDTQYF. The DNA for the CDR3 is TGTGCCACCAGCAGAGTGGGGACAGGGCATTTAGATACGCAGTATTTT.

The chain carries TRBV2 and TRBJ2-7; D may be TRBD1 (5 bases). The ends were cut back, 7 bases at V and 0 bases at J, with 13 bases in the middle. From germline, CDR1 is SNHLY and CDR2 FYNNEI. This CDR3 is 14 amino acids long. The CDR3 loop is CASTQDRTSYEQYF. The CDR3 nucleotides are TGTGCCAGCACCCAAGACAGAACCTCCTACGAGCAGTACTTC.